One and the same sample provided the 32 T cell receptor beta chains below, sequenced in a study of cytomegalovirus exposure and HLA in healthy donors. Primers: 60 Vbeta forward and 13 Jbeta reverse. Sequencing was performed with immunoSEQ multiplex PCR; in TCRdb, only in-frame clones are kept and a portion is missing. Counted here are about 230,000 clones, almost 85% occurring once; the ten biggest clones make up more than 0.45%. The sequencing sample was made of PBMCs. All receptors derive from a woman between 35 and 50 years old in good health and CMV-seronegative.

The chain is built from TRBV7-9 and TRBJ1-2; D might be TRBD1 (5 bases). This CDR3 has 14 amino acids. Trimming left V 6 bases short and J 3 bases short, with 14 bases between. Germline V gives CDR1 SEHNR, CDR2 FQNEAQ (reference sequence). The CDR3: CASSLPGTDYGYTF. As DNA, the CDR3 is TGTGCCAGCAGTTTACCCGGGACTGACTATGGCTACACCTTC.

The chain carries TRBV6-5 and TRBJ1-2; maybe TRBD1 (6 bases). V lost 6 bases and J lost 3, with 11 bases in between. Germline-derived CDR1 and CDR2 are MNHEY and SVGAGI. This CDR3 spans 13 amino acids. For the CDR3, the DNA is TGTGCCAGCAGCACAGGGATATACTATGGCTACACCTTC. It specifies CASSTGIYYGYTF.

The V gene is TRBV18, the J gene TRBJ1-1; tentatively, D is TRBD1 (6 bases). V lost 6 bases, J lost 0 bases, and 8 bases lay in between. This CDR3 contains 13 residues. Per the germline V gene, CDR1 is KGHSH and CDR2 is LQKENI. CDR3 nucleotide sequence: TGTGCCAGCTCCGAGGGGGTGAACACTGAAGCTTTCTTT. It encodes CASSEGVNTEAFF. The whole variable domain, filled in from reference TRBV18 and TRBJ1-1, reads NAGVMQNPRHLVRRRGQEARLRCSPMKGHSHVYWYRQLPEEGLKFMVYLQKENIIDESGMPKERFSAEFPKEGPSILRIQQVVRGDSAAYFCASSEGVNTEAFFGQGTRLTVV.

CDR3 protein: CASSPWGTSGGPSYEQYF. The CDR3 DNA reads TGTGCCAGCAGCCCCTGGGGGACTAGCGGGGGACCCTCCTACGAGCAGTACTTC. The rearrangement links TRBV7-8 to TRBJ2-7; 14 bases match TRBD2. Germline CDR1 and CDR2: SGHVS and FQNEAQ. CDR3 length: 18 residues. With V trimmed by 5 bases and J by 0 bases, 9 bases remained unmatched. Combining the CDR3 with reference TRBV7-8 and TRBJ2-7 gives the whole variable domain GAGVSQSPRYKVAKRGQDVALRCDPISGHVSLFWYQQALGQGPEFLTYFQNEAQLDKSGLPSDRFFAERPEGSVSTLKIQRTQQEDSAVYLCASSPWGTSGGPSYEQYFGPGTRLTVT.

This sequence joins TRBV7-9 and TRBJ2-3, with D tentatively TRBD2 (5 bases). V lost 5 bases to trimming and J lost 6 bases, with 12 bases between them. CDR3 size: 13 residues. Germline V gene lookup returns CDR1 SEHNR and CDR2 FQNEAQ (reference sequence). The CDR3 sequence is CASSHRDGDTQYF. Written as DNA, the CDR3 is TGTGCCAGCAGCCATCGGGATGGGGATACGCAGTATTTT.

A few counts support this clone. The chain uses TRBV19 and TRBJ1-5; D is ambiguous. Germline CDR1 is LNHDA and CDR2 is SQIVND (reference sequence). V shed 5 bases and J shed 2 bases, with 7 bases lying between them. This CDR3 spans 13 amino acids. DNA for the CDR3: TGTGCCAGTAGTTTTGAGCGCAATCAGCCCCAGCATTTT. Amino acid sequence: CASSFERNQPQHF. The entire variable domain, with the rest obtained from reference TRBV19 and TRBJ1-5, is as follows: DGGITQSPKYLFRKEGQNVTLSCEQNLNHDAMYWYRQDPGQGLRLIYYSQIVNDFQKGDIAEGYSVSREKKESFPLTVTSAQKNPTAFYLCASSFERNQPQHFGDGTRLSIL.

The V gene is TRBV28, the J gene TRBJ1-5; 7 nucleotides match TRBD1. Trimming removed 3 bases from V and 4 bases from J; junction bases left unmatched: 9. Germline V lookup: CDR1 MDHEN, CDR2 SYDVKM. This CDR3 spans 16 amino acids. DNA of the CDR3: TGTGCCAGCAGTTTCTCTGGCAGGGGGATAAATCAGCCCCAGCATTTT. It yields the protein CASSFSGRGINQPQHF.

The gene calls are TRBV4-2 and TRBJ2-7; 7 nucleotides match TRBD2. Germline assignment: CDR1 LGHNA and CDR2 YNFKEQ. V shed 1 base, J shed 0 bases, and the junction held 3 bases outside the gene matches. CDR3 length equals 15 residues. The CDR3 is CASSQGSGASYEQYF. As DNA, the CDR3 is TGTGCCAGCAGCCAAGGGAGCGGGGCCTCCTACGAGCAGTACTTC.

The J gene is TRBJ1-3, the V gene TRBV7-9; D remains ambiguous. The germline V gene encodes CDR1 SEHNR and CDR2 FQNEAQ (reference sequence). The CDR3 is 16 amino acids. Trimming pared 5 bases from V and 3 bases from J, leaving 17 bases between. The CDR3 sequence: CASSTGVEGFGNTIYF. CDR3 DNA: TGTGCCAGCAGCACTGGCGTTGAGGGCTTTGGAAACACCATATATTTT.

CDR3 DNA: TGCGCCAGCAGCTCAACCGGGACACCGTACAATGAGCAGTTCTTC. Its translation: CASSSTGTPYNEQFF. The chain links TRBV5-1 to TRBJ2-1, with D perhaps matching TRBD1 (6 bases). The CDR3 runs to 15 residues. V was trimmed by 3 bases and J by 4 bases, leaving 14 bases between them. The V gene's germline CDR1 is SGHRS and CDR2 YFSETQ.

The gene calls are TRBV7-8 and TRBJ2-7; 8 nucleotides match TRBD1. Losses at the gene ends were 1 base for V and 3 bases for J; bases not matched to a gene: 8. Per the germline V gene, CDR1 is SGHVS and CDR2 is FQNEAQ. This CDR3 has 16 residues. CDR3 in amino acids: CASSLVGGQAGYEQYF. The CDR3 DNA follows: TGTGCCAGCAGCTTAGTTGGGGGACAGGCTGGCTACGAGCAGTACTTC.

This rearrangement joins TRBV11-2 to TRBJ1-5, with unresolved D. V was pared by 5 bases and J by 1 base, with 15 bases between. Germline CDR1 SGHAT, CDR2 FQNNGV. The CDR3 totals 16 residues. CDR3 in amino acids: CASSRSPTVSNQPQHF. Written as DNA, the CDR3 is TGTGCCAGCAGCCGCTCCCCTACAGTGAGCAATCAGCCCCAGCATTTT.

The CDR3 region is CASSQDPGTGPEKLFF. The CDR3 bases are TGCGCCAGCAGCCAAGATCCGGGGACAGGGCCTGAAAAACTGTTTTTT. The chain employs TRBV4-1 and TRBJ1-4; 9 bases match TRBD1. CDR3 length equals 16 residues. Per the germline V gene, CDR1 is MGHRA and CDR2 is YSYEKL. V was pared by 0 bases and J by 7 bases, with 6 bases of the junction left unmatched.

The rearrangement joins TRBV7-3 to TRBJ2-5; 7 bases are shared with TRBD1. Gene TRBJ2-7 matches the end of the DNA better, so the J call may be wrong. Germline CDR1 is SGHTA and CDR2 is FQGTGA. The CDR3 spans 13 residues. The CDR3 nucleotides read TGTGCCAGCAGCTTAAACAGGGGCGGCGAGCAGTACTTC. This sequence encodes CASSLNRGGEQYF.

This clone was seen only a few times. The chain uses TRBV2 and TRBJ1-5, with 9 bases lining up with TRBD1. The CDR3 covers 13 residues. Germline V lookup: CDR1 SNHLY, CDR2 FYNNEI. Trimming took 6 bases from V and 6 from J; bases not matched to a gene: 3. The CDR3: CASRGTGPQPQHF. The CDR3, as DNA: TGTGCCAGCAGAGGGACAGGGCCTCAGCCCCAGCATTTT.

This clone has only a few counts. CDR3 sequence: CASSGNLGQGLEAFF. The CDR3 DNA sequence: TGTGCCAGCAGCGGTAACTTGGGACAGGGTTTAGAAGCTTTCTTT. This chain uses TRBV6-1 with TRBJ1-1, with 9 bases aligning to TRBD1. The V segment lost 6 bases and the J segment 8 bases; nucleotides outside the gene matches: 13. CDR1 is MNHNS, CDR2 SASEGT, per germline. The length of the CDR3 is 15 residues.

The chain combines TRBV7-6 with TRBJ1-4; weak D call: TRBD1 (5 bases). This CDR3 is 14 amino acids long. CDR1 is SGHVS and CDR2 is FNYEAQ in the germline V gene. V was shortened by 6 bases and J by 0 bases, with 8 bases between the two germline ends. CDR3 sequence reads: CASRQTATNEKLFF. In nucleotides, the CDR3 is TGTGCCAGCAGGCAGACAGCAACTAATGAAAAACTGTTTTTT. Looking up the rest from reference TRBV7-6 and TRBJ1-4 gives the full variable domain: GAGVSQSPRYKVTKRGQDVALRCDPISGHVSLYWYRQALGQGPEFLTYFNYEAQQDKSGLPNDRFSAERPEGSISTLTIQRTEQRDSAMYRCASRQTATNEKLFFGSGTQLSVL.

The gene calls are TRBV19 and TRBJ1-1; D not resolved. The length of the CDR3 is 15 residues. CDR1 is LNHDA and CDR2 is SQIVND in the germline V gene (reference sequence). V lost 3 bases and J lost 5, with 16 bases in between. Written as DNA, the CDR3 is TGTGCCAGTAGTATCCCCATAGCCGCTGGGACTGAAGCTTTCTTT. Encoded protein: CASSIPIAAGTEAFF.

The chain recombines TRBV10-3 with TRBJ2-1, with D unclear. CDR3 length equals 17 residues. The germline gives CDR1 ENHRY, CDR2 SYGVKD. V lost 2 bases and J 0 bases, leaving 14 bases between the germline ends. This CDR3 reads CAISEGGPMSSYNEQFF. Here the CDR3 DNA reads TGTGCCATCAGTGAGGGTGGTCCGATGAGCTCCTACAATGAGCAGTTCTTC.

The gene calls are TRBV7-9 and TRBJ2-1; tentatively, D is TRBD2 (6 bases). Germline V CDR1 and CDR2: SEHNR, FQNEAQ (reference sequence). Trimming removed 4 bases from V and 0 bases from J, with 10 bases in between. There are 15 residues in the CDR3. This chain's CDR3 is CASSSGGVSYNEQFF. CDR3 nucleotides: TGTGCCAGCAGCTCCGGCGGGGTCTCCTACAATGAGCAGTTCTTC.

This clone was counted between two and nine times. This rearrangement joins TRBV4-2 to TRBJ1-4, with D possibly TRBD1 on 5 matching bases. This CDR3 region has 16 residues. Per the germline V gene, CDR1 is LGHNA and CDR2 is YNFKEQ. V was pared by 4 bases and J by 4 bases, with 16 bases between. CDR3 residues: CASSPLRDQGNEKLFF. The CDR3 DNA follows: TGTGCCAGCAGCCCCTTGCGTGATCAGGGTAATGAAAAACTGTTTTTT.

V is TRBV9 and J is TRBJ1-2, with TRBD1 as a possible D gene (6 bases). There are 15 residues in the CDR3. CDR1 and CDR2 from the germline V gene are SGDLS and YYNGEE. The V end lost 0 bases, the J end lost 4 bases, and 13 bases lay between the germline ends. CDR3 region: CASSVDRDPTYGYTF. The CDR3 nucleotides are TGTGCCAGCAGCGTAGACAGGGATCCCACCTATGGCTACACCTTC.

The V and J genes are TRBV7-2 and TRBJ1-2; 11 bases are a match to TRBD1. CDR3 length: 16 amino acids. Germline loops: CDR1 SGHTA, CDR2 FQGNSA. With V trimmed by 4 bases and J by 4 bases, 8 bases remained unmatched. This CDR3 reads CASSYGQGASGYGYTF. Here the CDR3 DNA reads TGTGCCAGCAGCTATGGACAGGGGGCGTCGGGCTATGGCTACACCTTC. The full variable domain, its missing parts supplied by reference TRBV7-2 and TRBJ1-2, is GAGVSQSPSNKVTEKGKDVELRCDPISGHTALYWYRQSLGQGLEFLIYFQGNSAPDKSGLPSDRFSAERTGGSVSTLTIQRTQQEDSAVYLCASSYGQGASGYGYTFGSGTRLTVV.

The gene calls are TRBV19 and TRBJ2-7; possible D gene TRBD1, 5 bases. The germline CDR1 and CDR2 sequences are LNHDA and SQIVND (reference sequence). The CDR3 runs to 14 residues. V was shortened by 4 bases and J by 1 base, with 11 bases between the two germline ends. The CDR3 protein is CASSKSRVSYEQYF. The CDR3 bases are TGTGCCAGTAGTAAAAGCAGGGTTTCCTACGAGCAGTACTTC.

This clone was seen a single time. The rearrangement links TRBV11-3 to TRBJ2-2, with unresolved D. V was pared by 2 bases and J by 7 bases, with 5 bases between. This CDR3 has 12 residues. Germline V gene data show CDR1 as SGHNT and CDR2 as YENEEA. The CDR3, as DNA: TGTGCCAGCAGCTTACAGGTCGGGGAGCTGTTTTTT. Amino acid sequence: CASSLQVGELFF. Combining the CDR3 with reference TRBV11-3 and TRBJ2-2 gives the whole variable domain EAGVVQSPRYKIIEKKQPVAFWCNPISGHNTLYWYLQNLGQGPELLIRYENEEAVDDSQLPKDRFSAERLKGVDSTLKIQPAELGDSAVYLCASSLQVGELFFGEGSRLTVL.

The chain is built from TRBV7-9 and TRBJ2-1; TRBD2 matches at 7 bases. The CDR3 sequence is 14 residues long. With 3 bases clipped from V and 8 bases from J, the junction kept 7 bases outside the gene matches. Germline V gene data show CDR1 as SEHNR and CDR2 as FQNEAQ (reference sequence). CDR3 region: CASSFSGMGYEQFF. CDR3 nucleotides: TGTGCCAGCAGCTTCAGCGGGATGGGGTATGAGCAGTTCTTC.

The rearrangement links TRBV30 to TRBJ2-1, with TRBD2 matching 8 bases. The CDR3 runs to 12 residues. Germline V gives CDR1 GTSNPN, CDR2 SVGIG (reference sequence). The trim removed 4 bases at V and 5 bases at J, leaving 1 base unmatched. The CDR3 DNA reads as TGTGCCTGGACGGGGGGGAACAATGAGCAGTTCTTC. Translation: CAWTGGNNEQFF. Together with reference TRBV30 and TRBJ2-1, the CDR3 gives the full variable domain: SQTIHQWPATLVQPVGSPLSLECTVEGTSNPNLYWYRQAAGRGLQLLFYSVGIGQISSEVPQNLSASRPQDRQFILSSKKLLLSDSGFYLCAWTGGNNEQFFGPGTRLTVL.

This clone was observed a handful of times. V gene TRBV5-6 combines with J gene TRBJ1-1, with 8 nucleotides matching TRBD1. Germline values: CDR1 SGHDT, CDR2 YYEEEE. V lost 3 bases to trimming and J lost 1 base; unmatched junction nucleotides: 2. The CDR3 is 14 amino acids. CDR3 nucleotide sequence: TGTGCCAGCAGCTGGACAGGGCGGAACACTGAAGCTTTCTTT. The encoded protein is CASSWTGRNTEAFF.

The rearrangement joins TRBV6-5 to TRBJ1-1; D gene unclear. Deletions cut 2 bases from V and 1 base from J, with 8 bases between. The CDR3 sequence is 14 residues long. CDR1 is MNHEY, CDR2 SVGAGI, per germline. CDR3 protein: CASSYGQANTEAFF. CDR3 nucleotides: TGTGCCAGCAGTTACGGGCAGGCGAACACTGAAGCTTTCTTT.

The rearrangement links TRBV6-6 to TRBJ1-4, with a tentative D call TRBD1 (5 bases). Germline V lookup: CDR1 MNHNY, CDR2 SVGAGI (reference sequence). V shed 5 bases and J shed 15 bases, with 16 bases lying between them. CDR3 length: 12 residues. Here the CDR3 reads CASSNPDRGMFF. Written as DNA, the CDR3 is TGTGCCAGCAGTAACCCTGACAGAGGAATGTTTTTT.

The table lists this clone with a count of one. The chain carries TRBV19 and TRBJ1-2; D is unresolved. The ends were cut back, 4 bases at V and 5 bases at J, with 8 bases in the middle. Germline V gene data show CDR1 as LNHDA and CDR2 as SQIVND (reference sequence). This CDR3 contains 12 residues. The CDR3 region is CASSSPGYGYTF. The CDR3 bases are TGTGCCAGTAGTAGTCCCGGGTATGGCTACACCTTC.

The rearrangement uses TRBV7-8 and TRBJ1-1, with 8 bases identical to TRBD1. After removal of 8 bases from V and 0 bases from J, the junction contained 11 bases not matched to a gene. The CDR3 totals 16 residues. The germline CDR1 and CDR2 sequences are SGHVS and FQNEAQ. The CDR3 protein is CASFLGQGVMNTEAFF. The CDR3, as DNA: TGTGCCAGCTTTCTAGGACAGGGTGTCATGAACACTGAAGCTTTCTTT.